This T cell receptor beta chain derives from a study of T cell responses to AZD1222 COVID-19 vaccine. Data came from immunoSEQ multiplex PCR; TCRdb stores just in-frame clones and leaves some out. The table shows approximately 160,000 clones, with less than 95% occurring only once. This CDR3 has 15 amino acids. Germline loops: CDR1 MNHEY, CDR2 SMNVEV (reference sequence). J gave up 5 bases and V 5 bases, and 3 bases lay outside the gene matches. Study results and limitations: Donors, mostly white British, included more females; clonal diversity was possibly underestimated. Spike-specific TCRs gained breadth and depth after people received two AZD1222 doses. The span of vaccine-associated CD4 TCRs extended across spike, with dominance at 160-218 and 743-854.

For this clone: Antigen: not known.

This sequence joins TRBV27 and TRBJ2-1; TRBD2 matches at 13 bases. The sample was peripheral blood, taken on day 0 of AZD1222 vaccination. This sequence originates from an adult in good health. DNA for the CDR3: TGTGCCAGCAGTACAGGACTAGCGGGGGACAATGAGCAGTTCTTC. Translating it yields CASSTGLAGDNEQFF.